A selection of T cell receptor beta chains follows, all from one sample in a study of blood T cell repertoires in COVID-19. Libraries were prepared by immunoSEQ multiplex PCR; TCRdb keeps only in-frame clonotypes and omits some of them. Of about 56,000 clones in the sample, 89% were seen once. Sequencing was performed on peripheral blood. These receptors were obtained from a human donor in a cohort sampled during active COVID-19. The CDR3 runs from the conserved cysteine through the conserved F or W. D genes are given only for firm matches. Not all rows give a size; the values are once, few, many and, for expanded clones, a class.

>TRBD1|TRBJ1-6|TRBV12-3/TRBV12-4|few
TGTGCCAGCAGTCCCGGGACAGGGACGCCCCTCCACTTT
CASSPGTGTPLHF
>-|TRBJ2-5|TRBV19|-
TGTGCCAGTAGCTCGGGCGGGTTGGGTGAGACCCAGTACTTC
CASSSGGLGETQYF
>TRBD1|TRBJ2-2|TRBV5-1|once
TGCGCCAGCCACCAGGGGGCCGGGGAGCTGTTTTTT
CASHQGAGELFF
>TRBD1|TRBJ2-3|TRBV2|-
TGTGCCAGCAGCGCCGGGACAGGGTTGGGAGATACGCAGTATTTT
CASSAGTGLGDTQYF
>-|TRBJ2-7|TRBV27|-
TGTGCCAGCAAGCGGAACCCTTCCGAGCAGTACTTC
CASKRNPSEQYF
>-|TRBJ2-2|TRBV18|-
TGTGCCAGCTCACCAAACGGGGCGAACACCGGGGAGCTGTTTTTT
CASSPNGANTGELFF
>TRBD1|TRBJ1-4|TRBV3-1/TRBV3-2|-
TGTGCCAGCAGCCAGAGGACAGGGCATAATGAAAAACTGTTTTTT
CASSQRTGHNEKLFF
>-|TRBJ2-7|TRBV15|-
TGTGCCACCAGCAGAGATTCAAGCTTATACGAGCAGTACTTC
CATSRDSSLYEQYF
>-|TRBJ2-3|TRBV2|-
TGTGCCAGCGATGGGAGAGCAGATACGCAGTATTTT
CASDGRADTQYF
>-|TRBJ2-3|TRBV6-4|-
TGTGCCAGCAGTGACTCGAGGCAGAAAGACACAGATACGCAGTATTTT
CASSDSRQKDTDTQYF
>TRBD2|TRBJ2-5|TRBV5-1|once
TGCGCCAGCAGCTTAGGACCTAGCGGTATCCAAGAGACCCAGTACTTC
CASSLGPSGIQETQYF
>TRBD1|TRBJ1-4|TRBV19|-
TGTGCCAGTAGTCGACAGGGGGCAGGGGAAAAACTGTTTTTT
CASSRQGAGEKLFF
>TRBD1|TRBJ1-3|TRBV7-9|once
TGTGCCAGCAGCTTGTCGTGGGGACAGGGTTCTGGAAACACCATATATTTT
CASSLSWGQGSGNTIYF
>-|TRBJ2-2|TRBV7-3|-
TGTGCCAGCAGCTTAACTCGACAACAGGAGCTGTTTTTT
CASSLTRQQELFF
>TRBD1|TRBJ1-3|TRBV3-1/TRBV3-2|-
TGTGCCAGCAGCCACGGACAGGTCTCTGGAAACACCATATATTTT
CASSHGQVSGNTIYF
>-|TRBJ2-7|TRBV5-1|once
TGCGCCAGCAGCTTGGCGGGGGGCAACGAGCAGTACTTC
CASSLAGGNEQYF
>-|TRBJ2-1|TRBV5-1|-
TGCGCCAGCAGCCCCGAATCTTGGACAGATGAGCAGTTCTTC
CASSPESWTDEQFF
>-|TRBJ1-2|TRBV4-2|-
TGTGCCAGCAGCCAAAGTCATGGCCCTACTGAGGCTGGCTACACCTTC
CASSQSHGPTEAGYTF
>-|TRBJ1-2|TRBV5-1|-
TGCGCCAGCAGCTTGGCAGGGGCAGATGGCTACACCTTC
CASSLAGADGYTF
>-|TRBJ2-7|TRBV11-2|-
TGTGCCAGCAGCTTTGGCACATCCTACGAGCAGTACTTC
CASSFGTSYEQYF
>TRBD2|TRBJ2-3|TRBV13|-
TGTGCCAGCAGCGCGAGGACTAGCGCCACAGATACGCAGTATTTT
CASSARTSATDTQYF
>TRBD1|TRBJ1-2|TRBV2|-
TGTGCCAGCAGTGTAACACATATAGGACAGGGGGCTAACTATGGCTACACCTTC
CASSVTHIGQGANYGYTF
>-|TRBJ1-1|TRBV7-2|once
TGTGCCAGCAGCTTACTCGGACAGAACACTGAAGCTTTCTTT
CASSLLGQNTEAFF
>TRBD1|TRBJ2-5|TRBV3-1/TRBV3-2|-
TGTGCCAGCAGCCGGGGCCGGGACAGAGACCAAGAGACCCAGTACTTC
CASSRGRDRDQETQYF
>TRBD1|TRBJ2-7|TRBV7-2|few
TGTGCCAGCAGCTTCGGGACAGTCTCCTACGAGCAGTACTTC
CASSFGTVSYEQYF
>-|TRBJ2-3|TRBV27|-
TGTGCCAGCAGCCCTACAGACACAGATACGCAGTATTTT
CASSPTDTDTQYF
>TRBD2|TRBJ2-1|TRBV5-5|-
TGTGCCAGCAGCTTAACCGGGACTAGCGGGGGGAGGTCCTACAATGAGCAGTTCTTC
CASSLTGTSGGRSYNEQFF
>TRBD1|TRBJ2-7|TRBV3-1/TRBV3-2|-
TGTGCCAGCAGCTCCCCCGGGACAGGTTCTTACGAGCAGTACTTC
CASSSPGTGSYEQYF
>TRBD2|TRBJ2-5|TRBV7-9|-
TGTGCCAGCAGCCCTAGCTGGACTAGGGCGGAAGAGACCCAGTACTTC
CASSPSWTRAEETQYF
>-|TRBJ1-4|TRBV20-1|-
TGCAGTGCTAGGAGGGATGAAAAACTGTTTTTT
CSARRDEKLFF
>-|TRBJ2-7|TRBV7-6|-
TGTGCCAGCAGCTTAGGTCGTTTGGGAGAGATTAACTACGAGCAGTACTTC
CASSLGRLGEINYEQYF
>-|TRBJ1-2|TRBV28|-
TGTGCCAGCAGTTCCCCGGGACATCGTTATGGCTACACCTTC
CASSSPGHRYGYTF
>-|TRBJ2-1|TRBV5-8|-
TGTGCCAGCAGCTCCACTCGACAGGCCTTCCCATTTTCTGAGCAGTTCTTC
CASSSTRQAFPFSEQFF
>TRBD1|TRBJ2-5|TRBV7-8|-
TGTGCCAGCAGCCCGACAGGGGGAGAGTACCAAGAGACCCAGTACTTC
CASSPTGGEYQETQYF
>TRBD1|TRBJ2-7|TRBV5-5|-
TGTGCCAGCAGCTTGGCCCCAGCGGGACAGGGGGCAGCCGAGCAGTACTTC
CASSLAPAGQGAAEQYF
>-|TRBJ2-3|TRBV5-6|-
TGTGCCAGCACAGGCCCCCAGGGCACAGATACGCAGTATTTT
CASTGPQGTDTQYF
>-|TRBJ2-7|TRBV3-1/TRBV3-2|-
TGTGCCAGCAGCCAACAACAGGGCTCCTACGAGCAGTACTTC
CASSQQQGSYEQYF
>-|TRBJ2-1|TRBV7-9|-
TGTGCCAGCAGCCCACAAGGAGGGCAGCAGTTCTTC
CASSPQGGQQFF
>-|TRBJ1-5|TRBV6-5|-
TGTGCCAGCATATTTGAGGGTATGGGGCCCCAGCATTTT
CASIFEGMGPQHF
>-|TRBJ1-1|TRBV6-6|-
TGTGCCAGCAGTTGGGGGCTGAACACTGAAGCTTTCTTT
CASSWGLNTEAFF
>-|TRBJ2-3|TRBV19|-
TGTGCCAGTAGTTCGGGTTGGAACACAGATACGCAGTATTTT
CASSSGWNTDTQYF
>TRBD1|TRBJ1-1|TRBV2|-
TGTGCCAGTATGGACAGGGGCCTCAACACTGAAGCTTTCTTT
CASMDRGLNTEAFF
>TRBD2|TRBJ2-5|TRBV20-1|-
TGCAGTGCTAGTTTTGCGGGGGGGCCTGGGGAGACCCAGTACTTC
CSASFAGGPGETQYF
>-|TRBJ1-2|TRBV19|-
TGTGCCAGTAGTATCGGGGTGACCAACTATGGCTACACCTTC
CASSIGVTNYGYTF
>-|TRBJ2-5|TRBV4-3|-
TGCGCCAGCAGCCAAGGACTGGGAGAGACCCAGTACTTC
CASSQGLGETQYF
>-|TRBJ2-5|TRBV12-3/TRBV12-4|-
TGTGCCAGCAGTTCCAGGGGCCAAGAGACCCAGTACTTC
CASSSRGQETQYF
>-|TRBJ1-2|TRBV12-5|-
TGTGCTAGTGTAGGGGGTTTGGGCTACACCTTC
CASVGGLGYTF
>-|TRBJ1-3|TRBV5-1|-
TGCGCCAGCAGCTTGGAAGGTGGGAGCTCTGGAAACACCATATATTTT
CASSLEGGSSGNTIYF
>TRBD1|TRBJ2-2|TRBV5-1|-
TGCGCCAGCAGCCTTGGCGGCAGGGGGCTTCGTACCGGGGAGCTGTTTTTT
CASSLGGRGLRTGELFF
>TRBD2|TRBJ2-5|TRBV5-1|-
TGCGCCAGCAAGCGGGATGGCGGGGGGGCCTTATCGTTAGGAGAGACCCAGTACTTC
CASKRDGGGALSLGETQYF